This TCR beta chain was sequenced in a study of blood T cells in healthy people across ages. Looking at the study overall: Per every two T cells, about one barcoded beta molecule was captured by template switching. Study-level points and caveats: Reliance upon unsorted PBMCs precluded definitive naive versus antigen-experienced comparison. It was found that TCR beta diversity correlated strongly with the percentage of naive T cells.

With regard to this clonotype: Its antigen is still unknown.

A second 7 to 11 cycle PCR used barcoded and J-beta primers. MiXCR, applied by TCRdb to the 5' RACE reads, yields one record per CDR3 protein. The table lists approximately 770,000 distinct CDR3 sequences, more than 45% of them singletons. The specimen sequenced was blood. This TCR was recovered from a man younger than 40 in good health.

The CDR3 is CASSVREGSYNEQYF. CDR3 nucleotides: TGTGCCAGCAGCGTCCGGGAAGGCTCCTACAATGAGCAGTACTTC. The rearrangement uses TRBV9 and TRBJ2-1; possibly TRBD2 for D (5 bases). The J call is in doubt because the DNA end fits TRBJ2-7 better. This CDR3 contains 15 residues. The germline V gene has CDR1 SGDLS and CDR2 YYNGEE.